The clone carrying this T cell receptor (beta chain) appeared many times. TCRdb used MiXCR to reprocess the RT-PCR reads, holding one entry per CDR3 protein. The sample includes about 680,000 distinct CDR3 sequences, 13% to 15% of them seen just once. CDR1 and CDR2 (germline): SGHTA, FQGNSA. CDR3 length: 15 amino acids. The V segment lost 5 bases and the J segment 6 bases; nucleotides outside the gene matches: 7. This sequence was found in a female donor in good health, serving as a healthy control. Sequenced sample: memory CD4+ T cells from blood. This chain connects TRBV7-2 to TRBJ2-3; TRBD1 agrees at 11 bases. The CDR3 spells CASSDGQGAVDTQYF. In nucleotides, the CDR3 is TGTGCCAGCAGCGACGGACAGGGGGCCGTGGATACGCAGTATTTT.